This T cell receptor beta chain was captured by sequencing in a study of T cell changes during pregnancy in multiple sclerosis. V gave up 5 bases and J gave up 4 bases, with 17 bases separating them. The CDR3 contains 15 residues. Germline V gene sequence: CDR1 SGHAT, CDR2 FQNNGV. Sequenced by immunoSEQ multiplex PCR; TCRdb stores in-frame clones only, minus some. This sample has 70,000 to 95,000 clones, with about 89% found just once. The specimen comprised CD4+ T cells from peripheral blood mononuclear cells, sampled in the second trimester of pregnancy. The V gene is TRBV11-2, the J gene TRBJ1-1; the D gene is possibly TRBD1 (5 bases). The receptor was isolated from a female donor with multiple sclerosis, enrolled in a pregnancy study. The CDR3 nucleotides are TGTGCCAGCAGCCGGGCGCGGGGGAGGGGCACTGAAGCTTTCTTT. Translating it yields CASSRARGRGTEAFF.